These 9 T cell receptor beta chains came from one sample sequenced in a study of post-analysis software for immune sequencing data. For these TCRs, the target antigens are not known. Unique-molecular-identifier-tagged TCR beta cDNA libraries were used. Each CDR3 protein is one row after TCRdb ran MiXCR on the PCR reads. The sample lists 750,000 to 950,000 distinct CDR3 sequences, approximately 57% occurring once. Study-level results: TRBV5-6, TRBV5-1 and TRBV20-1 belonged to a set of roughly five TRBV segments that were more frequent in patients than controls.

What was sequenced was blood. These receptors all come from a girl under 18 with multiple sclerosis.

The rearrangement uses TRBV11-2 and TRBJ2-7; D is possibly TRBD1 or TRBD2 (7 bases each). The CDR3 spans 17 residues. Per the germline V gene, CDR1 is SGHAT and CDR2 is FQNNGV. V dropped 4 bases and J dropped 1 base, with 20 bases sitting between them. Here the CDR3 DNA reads TGTGCCAGCAGCTCGATCCAGGGGGGGACATCTTCCTACGAGCAGTACTTC. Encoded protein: CASSSIQGGTSSYEQYF.

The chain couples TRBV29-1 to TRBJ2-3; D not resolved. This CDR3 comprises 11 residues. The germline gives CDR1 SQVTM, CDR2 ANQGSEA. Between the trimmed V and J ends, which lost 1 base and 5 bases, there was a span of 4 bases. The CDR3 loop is CSVEVVDTQYF. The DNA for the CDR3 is TGCAGCGTTGAAGTTGTAGATACGCAGTATTTT.

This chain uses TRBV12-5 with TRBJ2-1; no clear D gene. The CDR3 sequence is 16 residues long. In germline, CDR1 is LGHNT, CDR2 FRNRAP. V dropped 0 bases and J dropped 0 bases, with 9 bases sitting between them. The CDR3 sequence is CASGLVLGSSYNEQFF. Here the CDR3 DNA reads TGTGCTAGTGGTTTGGTACTCGGAAGCTCCTACAATGAGCAGTTCTTC.

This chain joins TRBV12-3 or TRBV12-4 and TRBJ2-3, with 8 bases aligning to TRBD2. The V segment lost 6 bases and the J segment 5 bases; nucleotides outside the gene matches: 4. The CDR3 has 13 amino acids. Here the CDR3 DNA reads TGTGCCAGCAGCGGGAGGGGCAGAGATACGCAGTATTTT. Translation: CASSGRGRDTQYF.

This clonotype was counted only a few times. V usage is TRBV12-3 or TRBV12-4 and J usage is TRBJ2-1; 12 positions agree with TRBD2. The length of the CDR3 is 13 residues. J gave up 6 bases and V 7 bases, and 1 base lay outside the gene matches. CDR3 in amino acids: CASTSGRANEQFF. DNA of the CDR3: TGTGCCAGCACTAGCGGGAGGGCCAATGAGCAGTTCTTC.

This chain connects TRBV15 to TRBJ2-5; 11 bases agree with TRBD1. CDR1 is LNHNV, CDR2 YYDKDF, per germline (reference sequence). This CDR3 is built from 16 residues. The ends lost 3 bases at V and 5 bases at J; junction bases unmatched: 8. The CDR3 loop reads CATSRDRGPERETQYF. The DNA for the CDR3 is TGTGCCACCAGCAGGGACAGGGGGCCGGAGCGTGAGACCCAGTACTTC.

The CDR3 sequence: CASSVISGGDPTNEKLFF. CDR3 bases: TGTGCCAGCAGCGTTATCTCAGGGGGCGATCCAACTAATGAAAAACTGTTTTTT. The gene calls are TRBV5-6 and TRBJ1-4; 8 nucleotides match TRBD1. The ends lost 4 bases at V and 0 bases at J; junction bases unmatched: 11. CDR3 length: 18 amino acids. Germline loops: CDR1 SGHDT, CDR2 YYEEEE.

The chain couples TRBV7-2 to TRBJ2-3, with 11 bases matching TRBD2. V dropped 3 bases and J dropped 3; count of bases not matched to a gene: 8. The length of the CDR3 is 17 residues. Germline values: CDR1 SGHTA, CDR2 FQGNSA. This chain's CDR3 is CASSLFSRTSGTDTQYF. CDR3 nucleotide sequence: TGTGCCAGCAGCTTGTTCTCCAGGACTAGCGGGACAGATACGCAGTATTTT. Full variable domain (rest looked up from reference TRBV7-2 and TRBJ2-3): GAGVSQSPSNKVTEKGKDVELRCDPISGHTALYWYRQSLGQGLEFLIYFQGNSAPDKSGLPSDRFSAERTGGSVSTLTIQRTQQEDSAVYLCASSLFSRTSGTDTQYFGPGTRLTVL.

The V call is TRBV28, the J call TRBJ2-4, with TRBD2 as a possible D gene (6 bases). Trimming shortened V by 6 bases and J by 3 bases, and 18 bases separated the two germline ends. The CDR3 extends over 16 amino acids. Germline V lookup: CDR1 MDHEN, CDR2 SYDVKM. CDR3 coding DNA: TGTGCCAGCAGCCCCGGGGGTACCGGGGGCAAAAACATTCAGTACTTC. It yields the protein CASSPGGTGGKNIQYF.